This TCR beta chain stems from a study of blood T cell repertoires in COVID-19. This CDR3 contains 13 residues. V was pared by 6 bases and J by 8 bases, with 7 bases of the junction left unmatched. Per the germline V gene, CDR1 is MNHEY and CDR2 is SVGEGT. Under the authors' procedure: Amplification of reference gene primers was used by the study to estimate nucleated cell counts. Sequencing was performed with immunoSEQ multiplex PCR; in TCRdb, only in-frame clones are kept and a portion is missing. That table supplies the V and J calls and clone size; D and trimming were determined from the DNA. The table has 70,000 or so clones, about 83% seen once.

The TCR comes from a human donor in a cohort sampled during active COVID-19. The specimen was peripheral blood. The chain links TRBV6-2 or TRBV6-3 to TRBJ2-1, with 7 bases aligning to TRBD2. The CDR3, as DNA: TGTGCCAGCAGCGAGACTAGCTATGATGAGCAGTTCTTC. Encoded protein: CASSETSYDEQFF.